What follows describes a single TCR beta chain. V gave up 1 base and J gave up 2 bases; unmatched junction bases: 7. The CDR3 contains 16 residues. Germline loops: CDR1 MGHRA, CDR2 YSYEKL. This record belongs to a study of blood T cell repertoires in COVID-19. In the study overall: The origin of the acute and convalescent COVID-19 samples was the United States, Italy and Spain.

Some clones are missing from TCRdb's copy, which holds only in-frame ones; the method was immunoSEQ multiplex PCR. This table has roughly 150,000 clones, approximately 90% appearing once. The sequencing input was PBMCs or T cells enriched from blood (not recorded which). The sequence derives from a woman in her forties who had been exposed to COVID-19. This chain connects TRBV4-1 to TRBJ2-7; TRBD1 agrees at 8 bases. The CDR3 DNA is TGCGCCAGCAGCCAAGGGTACAGGGGGACAACCTACGAGCAGTACTTC. Encoded protein: CASSQGYRGTTYEQYF.